The 23 T cell receptor beta chains below all came from one sample that was sequenced in a study of blood T cell repertoires in COVID-19. Only in-frame clones appear in the TCRdb table, and some are missing; sequencing was by immunoSEQ multiplex PCR. The sample contains roughly 180,000 clones, about 85% of which appear only once. Sequencing input: PBMCs or T cells enriched from blood (not recorded which). Every receptor here comes from a woman in her 40s with acute COVID-19.

This sequence joins TRBV30 and TRBJ2-7; D unclear. The CDR3 covers 12 residues. Germline CDR1 is GTSNPN and CDR2 is SVGIG (reference sequence). Trimming shortened V by 0 bases and J by 4 bases, and 7 bases separated the two germline ends. The CDR3 nucleotides are TGTGCCTGGAGTGTACTTGGTTACGAGCAGTACTTC. Translation gives CAWSVLGYEQYF.

This clone was counted between two and nine times. The chain joins TRBV7-2 to TRBJ2-5; D uncertain. V was pared by 3 bases and J by 4 bases, with 3 bases between. The CDR3 is 11 residues long. Germline lookup yields CDR1 SGHTA and CDR2 FQGNSA. In DNA form, the CDR3 reads TGTGCCAGCAGCTTTCGAGAGACCCAGTACTTC. The encoded protein is CASSFRETQYF.

The gene calls are TRBV5-5 and TRBJ1-3; TRBD1 matches 9 bases. Trimming took 4 bases from V and 4 from J; bases not matched to a gene: 6. Germline V lookup: CDR1 SGHKS, CDR2 YYEKEE (reference sequence). This CDR3 comprises 15 residues. The CDR3 nucleotides read TGTGCCAGCAGCCTTGACAGGGGGTCAGGAAACACCATATATTTT. This encodes CASSLDRGSGNTIYF.

As to this clone: One junction end disagrees with the germline gene, perhaps due to a read error. The chain couples TRBV7-7 to TRBJ2-1, with TRBD2 matching 11 bases. Germline assignment: CDR1 SSHAT and CDR2 FNYEAQ (reference sequence). The CDR3 sequence is 15 residues long. CDR3 protein: CASSLGTSGLYEQFF. CDR3 DNA sequence: TGTGCTAGCAGCTTAGGGACTAGCGGCTTATATGAGCAGTTCTTC.

The chain recombines TRBV7-9 with TRBJ2-1; TRBD2 agrees at 9 bases. The CDR3 covers 16 residues. After removal of 2 bases from V and 9 bases from J, the junction contained 11 bases not matched to a gene. CDR1 and CDR2 from the germline V gene are SEHNR and FQNEAQ (reference sequence). This chain's CDR3 is CASSLWRTSAVFEQFF. CDR3 sequence (DNA): TGTGCCAGCAGCTTATGGCGGACTAGCGCAGTGTTTGAGCAGTTCTTC.

The chain employs TRBV7-8 and TRBJ2-1; TRBD2 matches 7 bases. There are 18 residues in the CDR3. Germline CDR1 is SGHVS and CDR2 is FQNEAQ. With V trimmed by 6 bases and J by 6 bases, 20 bases remained unmatched. Here the CDR3 reads CASRPDSGTTFVGNEQFF. The CDR3 bases are TGTGCCAGCAGGCCAGACTCCGGGACTACCTTCGTAGGCAATGAGCAGTTCTTC.

The chain combines TRBV29-1 with TRBJ2-1, with a tentative D call TRBD2 (6 bases). Trimming took off 5 bases at V and 10 bases at J, with 15 bases between the two ends. Germline V gene sequence: CDR1 SQVTM, CDR2 ANQGSEA. This CDR3 has 12 amino acids. The CDR3 loop is CSVIAGRREQFF. The CDR3 bases are TGCAGCGTTATTGCGGGGCGCCGGGAGCAGTTCTTC.

A few counts support this clone. This chain joins TRBV27 and TRBJ1-2; the match to TRBD1 covers 7 bases. This CDR3 has 14 amino acids. Germline values: CDR1 MNHEY, CDR2 SMNVEV (reference sequence). V was pared by 8 bases and J by 2 bases, with 8 bases of the junction left unmatched. The DNA for the CDR3 is TGTGCCAGCTCCAATTGGGACAGAAACTATGGCTACACCTTC. The encoded protein is CASSNWDRNYGYTF.

This chain joins TRBV6-5 and TRBJ1-2, with a weak D call TRBD1 (6 bases). The CDR3 spans 12 residues. V lost 11 bases, J lost 5 bases, and 15 bases lay in between. CDR1 is MNHEY and CDR2 is SVGAGI in the germline V gene. The CDR3 coding sequence is TGTGCCGCCCAAGACAGGATTTATGGCTACACCTTC. Translating it yields CAAQDRIYGYTF.

In this sample, this clone turned up once. The chain is built from TRBV12-5 and TRBJ2-3; D unclear. Germline CDR1 reads LGHNT; CDR2 reads FRNRAP. Trimming took 1 base from V and 2 from J, leaving 10 bases between them. This CDR3 has 15 residues. The CDR3 is CASGLGDFSTDTQYF. The DNA for the CDR3 is TGTGCTAGTGGTTTGGGTGACTTCTCCACAGATACGCAGTATTTT.

The rearrangement joins TRBV5-1 to TRBJ1-1, with D unresolved. The CDR3 contains 15 residues. Germline V lookup: CDR1 SGHRS, CDR2 YFSETQ. Trimming cost V 4 bases and J 1 base, with 14 bases left between them. The CDR3 DNA reads TGCGCCAGCAGCGTGGACTCTCCGCGGAACACTGAAGCTTTCTTT. It yields the protein CASSVDSPRNTEAFF.

The sample holds a few counts of this clone. This rearrangement joins TRBV7-8 to TRBJ2-7, with no clear D. This CDR3 comprises 13 residues. Germline V gives CDR1 SGHVS, CDR2 FQNEAQ. Trimming pared 5 bases from V and 3 bases from J, leaving 11 bases between. CDR3 protein: CASSPLTSYEQYV. In DNA, the CDR3 is TGTGCCAGCAGCCCCCTGACAAGCTACGAGCAGTACGTC.

The V gene is TRBV11-2, the J gene TRBJ2-5; D possibly corresponds to TRBD1 (6 bases). The ends were cut back, 0 bases at V and 4 bases at J, with 12 bases in the middle. The CDR3 spans 15 residues. The germline V gene has CDR1 SGHAT and CDR2 FQNNGV. CDR3 residues: CASSLDRGGAETQYF. The CDR3 bases are TGTGCCAGCAGCTTAGATCGAGGGGGAGCAGAGACCCAGTACTTC.

The chain has TRBV27 and TRBJ2-1; TRBD2 agrees at 9 bases. After removal of 7 bases from V and 8 bases from J, the junction contained 9 bases not matched to a gene. Germline values: CDR1 MNHEY, CDR2 SMNVEV (reference sequence). The CDR3 totals 14 residues. The CDR3 DNA reads TGTGCCAGCAAAACCCAGCGGGAGGTGGATGAGCAGTTCTTC. It translates to CASKTQREVDEQFF.

V and J are TRBV6-5 and TRBJ1-2; perhaps TRBD1 as D (5 bases). The CDR3 loop spans 11 amino acids. Germline values: CDR1 MNHEY, CDR2 SVGAGI. V lost 7 bases to trimming and J lost 10 bases, with 13 bases between them. CDR3 sequence reads: CASTPVRVYTF. The CDR3 region has the DNA TGTGCCAGCACCCCCGTCAGGGTCTACACCTTC.

About this clone: The identical CDR3 is also encoded by other nucleotide sequences in the sample. The V gene is TRBV5-1, the J gene TRBJ2-1; 7 nucleotides match TRBD2. This CDR3 comprises 14 residues. Trimming at V came to 0 bases and at J to 7 bases, leaving 4 bases not matched to a gene. The germline V gene has CDR1 SGHRS and CDR2 YFSETQ. The CDR3, as DNA: TGCGCCAGCAGCTTGGGGCTAGCGGCAAATGAGCAGTTCTTC. Translation: CASSLGLAANEQFF.

This chain links TRBV7-9 with TRBJ2-7; 9 nucleotides line up with TRBD1. The ends lost 2 bases at V and 1 base at J; junction bases unmatched: 6. The germline V gene encodes CDR1 SEHNR and CDR2 FQNEAQ (reference sequence). CDR3 length: 16 amino acids. The CDR3 spells CASSLSSGQGSYEQYV. In DNA form, the CDR3 reads TGTGCCAGCAGCTTATCTTCCGGACAGGGGTCCTACGAGCAGTACGTC.

The rearrangement links TRBV18 to TRBJ2-3, with 7 positions matching TRBD1. CDR3 size: 14 residues. Germline V CDR1 and CDR2: KGHSH, LQKENI. Germline trimming cut 6 bases from V and 1 base from J; bases unmatched to any gene: 4. The CDR3 nucleotides are TGTGCCAGCTCCCAAGGACAGGGCACAGATACGCAGTATTTT. It encodes CASSQGQGTDTQYF.

This clone has a single count. This sequence joins TRBV2 and TRBJ2-1; 8 nucleotides agree with TRBD1. This CDR3 spans 17 amino acids. Germline trimming cut 5 bases from V and 5 bases from J; bases unmatched to any gene: 14. The germline V gene encodes CDR1 SNHLY and CDR2 FYNNEI. The CDR3 sequence: CASSYTLRDRRNNEQFF. The CDR3 nucleotides are TGTGCCAGCAGTTATACTCTCCGGGACAGGAGAAACAATGAGCAGTTCTTC.

This chain links TRBV27 with TRBJ2-1; a possible D gene is TRBD2 (6 bases). Deletions cut 6 bases from V and 4 bases from J, with 22 bases between. Germline V gives CDR1 MNHEY, CDR2 SMNVEV (reference sequence). The CDR3 totals 17 residues. DNA for the CDR3: TGTGCCAGCAGCCTAGGGGCGGGATCGTCGAATTACAATGAGCAGTTCTTC. It yields the protein CASSLGAGSSNYNEQFF.

The chain links TRBV10-1 to TRBJ2-1; D is possibly TRBD2 (5 bases). The CDR3 has 15 amino acids. Germline assignment: CDR1 WNHNN and CDR2 SYGVQD (reference sequence). Trimming removed 0 bases at V and 5 bases at J, with 11 bases between. CDR3 nucleotides: TGCGCCAGCAGTGAGTCGTTGGTCGGGGACAATGAGCAGTTCTTC. It codes for CASSESLVGDNEQFF.

This chain uses TRBV3-1 (or the pseudogene TRBV3-2) with TRBJ1-1; TRBD1 aligns across 7 bases. The CDR3 length is 12 residues. J was trimmed by 8 bases and V by 1 base; bases with no gene match: 1. The germline gives CDR1 LGHDT, CDR2 YNNKEL (reference sequence). The CDR3 DNA sequence: TGTGCCAGCAGCCAAGTACAGGGGGAAGCTTTCTTT. Protein: CASSQVQGEAFF.

This clone was recorded once. The chain is built from TRBV9 and TRBJ2-3; TRBD2 agrees at 7 bases. The CDR3 sequence is 16 residues long. Trimming at V came to 0 bases and at J to 0 bases, leaving 4 bases not matched to a gene. Germline V gene data show CDR1 as SGDLS and CDR2 as YYNGEE. This CDR3 is CASSVDLAASTDTQYF. In DNA, the CDR3 is TGTGCCAGCAGCGTAGACCTAGCGGCTAGCACAGATACGCAGTATTTT.